What follows describes a single TCR beta chain. TCRdb's copy holds only in-frame clones and misses some; the assay was immunoSEQ multiplex PCR. The data contain 950,000 to 1,300,000 clones, about 76% of them singletons. The data were taken from a study of shared clonotypes between healthy human individuals. Sequencing was performed on memory CD4+ T cells sorted from blood. Subset: CD45RA-negative fraction. The TCR originated in a man aged 18 to 29 in good health.

CDR3 amino acids: CASRGLARGNEQFF. The DNA of the CDR3 is TGCGCCAGCAGGGGACTAGCTCGAGGCAATGAGCAGTTCTTC. The rearrangement joins TRBV10-2 to TRBJ2-1; TRBD2 agrees at 9 bases. With 6 bases clipped from V and 6 bases from J, the junction kept 6 bases outside the gene matches. Looked up from germline, CDR1 is WSHSY and CDR2 is SAAADI. The CDR3 consists of 14 residues.